Shown below are 2 T cell receptor beta chains from a single sample sequenced in a study of blood T cell repertoires in COVID-19. TCRdb keeps only in-frame clones here, not all; method: immunoSEQ multiplex PCR. Of about 97,000 clones in the sample, just under 85% were seen once. The sequenced sample consisted of peripheral blood. Receptor source: a man aged 40-49 years with active or convalescent COVID-19.

The chain is built from TRBV3-1 (or the pseudogene TRBV3-2) and TRBJ2-5; TRBD2 might be the D (6 bases). Germline CDR1 and CDR2: LGHDT and YNNKEL (reference sequence). Trimming shortened V by 2 bases and J by 1 base, and 11 bases separated the two germline ends. The CDR3 contains 15 residues. CDR3 bases: TGTGCCAGCAGCCAATGGCGGGGTACCCAAGAGACCCAGTACTTC. Translation: CASSQWRGTQETQYF.

This clone was recorded only once. V is TRBV6-5 and J is TRBJ2-2; D uncertain. This CDR3 region has 16 residues. The germline V gene encodes CDR1 MNHEY and CDR2 SVGAGI. V was cut by 3 bases and J by 1 base, with 12 bases left in between. DNA for the CDR3: TGTGCCAGCAGTTATCGACCGCACAGGAACACCGGGGAGCTGTTTTTT. Its translation is CASSYRPHRNTGELFF.